The T cell receptor (beta chain) under discussion was sequenced for a study of blood T cells in healthy people across ages. On the study more broadly: Template switching retrieved approximately one barcoded beta molecule for each two T cells.

Sample-barcoded 5' priming and a J-beta primer mix drove a second PCR of about 6 to 12 cycles. Sequencing yielded, for each sample, at least 2.5 million paired-end reads carrying CDR3. TCRdb re-called the 5' RACE reads through MiXCR, storing one row per CDR3 protein. Here the sample spans 730,000 or so distinct CDR3 sequences, approximately 40% being singletons. The people who gave samples were healthy Caucasians from Russia, aged roughly 6 to 100. The sample was blood. This TCR was sampled from an elderly man in good health.

The CDR3 is CASSRSLGTTSYNEQYF. For the CDR3, the DNA is TGTGCCAGCAGCCGATCGCTTGGGACGACCTCCTACAATGAGCAGTACTTC. V usage is TRBV11-2 and J usage is TRBJ2-1, with D possibly being TRBD1 or TRBD2 (5 bases each). With the DNA end fitting TRBJ2-7 better, the J assignment may be wrong. Germline V gene lookup returns CDR1 SGHAT and CDR2 FQNNGV. CDR3 length: 17 residues.